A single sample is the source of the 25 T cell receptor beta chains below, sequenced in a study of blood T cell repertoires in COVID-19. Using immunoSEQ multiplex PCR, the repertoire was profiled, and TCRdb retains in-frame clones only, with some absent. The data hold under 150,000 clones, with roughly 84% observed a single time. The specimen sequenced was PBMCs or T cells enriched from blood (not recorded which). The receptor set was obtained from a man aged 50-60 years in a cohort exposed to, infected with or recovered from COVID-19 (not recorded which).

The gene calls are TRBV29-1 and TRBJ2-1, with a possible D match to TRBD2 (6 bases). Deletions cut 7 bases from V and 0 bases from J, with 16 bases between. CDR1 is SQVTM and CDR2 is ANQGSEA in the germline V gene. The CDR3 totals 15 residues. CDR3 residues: CSARGVRSSYNEQFF. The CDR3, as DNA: TGCAGCGCACGCGGGGTAAGGAGCTCCTACAATGAGCAGTTCTTC.

DNA of the CDR3: TGTGCCAGCAGCCGCGCCGGGGAGACCCAGTACTTC. Translated: CASSRAGETQYF. The rearrangement joins TRBV4-2 to TRBJ2-5; D is uncertain. Germline V gives CDR1 LGHNA, CDR2 YNFKEQ. The CDR3 has 12 residues. V was trimmed by 4 bases and J by 5 bases, leaving 8 bases between them.

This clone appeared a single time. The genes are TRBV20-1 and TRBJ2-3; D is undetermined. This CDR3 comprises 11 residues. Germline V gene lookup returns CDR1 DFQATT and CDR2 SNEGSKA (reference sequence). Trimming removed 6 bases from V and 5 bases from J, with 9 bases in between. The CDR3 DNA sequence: TGCAGTGCCCAAATCGGAGATACGCAGTATTTT. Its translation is CSAQIGDTQYF.

DNA of the CDR3: TGCGCCAGCAGCCAAGCGGCACAGATCGGGACTGGAAACACCATATATTTT. Encoded protein: CASSQAAQIGTGNTIYF. The chain is built from TRBV4-3 and TRBJ1-3; the D is unclear. This CDR3 is 17 amino acids long. The ends were cut back, 1 base at V and 2 bases at J, with 15 bases in the middle. Germline V gene lookup returns CDR1 LGHNA and CDR2 YSLEER.

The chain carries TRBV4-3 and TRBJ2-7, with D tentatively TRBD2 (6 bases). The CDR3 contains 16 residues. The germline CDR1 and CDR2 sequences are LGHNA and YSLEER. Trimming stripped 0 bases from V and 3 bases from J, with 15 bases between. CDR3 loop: CASSQDDAGLSYEQYF. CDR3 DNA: TGCGCCAGCAGCCAAGATGACGCGGGGCTGAGCTACGAGCAGTACTTC.

CDR3 in amino acids: CASSLVVHRGSYNEQFF. The CDR3 DNA is TGTGCCAGCAGCTTAGTAGTGCACAGGGGCTCCTACAATGAGCAGTTCTTC. The rearrangement joins TRBV11-3 to TRBJ2-1; 7 bases agree with TRBD1. J was trimmed by 0 bases and V by 1 base; bases with no gene match: 6. Germline V gene data show CDR1 as SGHNT and CDR2 as YENEEA. CDR3 length: 17 amino acids.

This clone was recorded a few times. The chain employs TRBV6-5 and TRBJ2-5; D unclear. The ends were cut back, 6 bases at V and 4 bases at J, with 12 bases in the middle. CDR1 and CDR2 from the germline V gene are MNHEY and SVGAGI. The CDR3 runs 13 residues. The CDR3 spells CASRLLNRETQYF. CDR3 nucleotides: TGTGCCAGCAGGCTCTTAAACAGAGAGACCCAGTACTTC.

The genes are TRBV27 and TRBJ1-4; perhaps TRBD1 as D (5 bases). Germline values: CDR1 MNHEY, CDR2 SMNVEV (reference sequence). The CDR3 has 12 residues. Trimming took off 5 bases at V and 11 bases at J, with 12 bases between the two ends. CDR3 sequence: CASSPLGGKLFF. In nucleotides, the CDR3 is TGTGCCAGCAGTCCCCTGGGGGGGAAACTGTTTTTT.

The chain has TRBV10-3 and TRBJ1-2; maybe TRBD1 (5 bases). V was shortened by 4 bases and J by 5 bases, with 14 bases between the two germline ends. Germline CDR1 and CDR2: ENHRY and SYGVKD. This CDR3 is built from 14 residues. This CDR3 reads CAISVQGGGYGYTF. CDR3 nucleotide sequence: TGTGCCATCAGTGTTCAGGGAGGAGGGTATGGCTACACCTTC.

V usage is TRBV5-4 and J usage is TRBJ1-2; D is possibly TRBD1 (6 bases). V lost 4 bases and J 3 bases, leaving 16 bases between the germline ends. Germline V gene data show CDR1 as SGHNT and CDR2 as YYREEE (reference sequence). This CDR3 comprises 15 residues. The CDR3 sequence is CASSPDRSRYYGYTF. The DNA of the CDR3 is TGTGCCAGCAGCCCGGACAGATCGCGCTACTATGGCTACACCTTC. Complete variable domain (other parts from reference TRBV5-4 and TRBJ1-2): ETGVTQSPTHLIKTRGQQVTLRCSSQSGHNTVSWYQQALGQGPQFIFQYYREEENGRGNFPPRFSGLQFPNYSSELNVNALELDDSALYLCASSPDRSRYYGYTFGSGTRLTVV.

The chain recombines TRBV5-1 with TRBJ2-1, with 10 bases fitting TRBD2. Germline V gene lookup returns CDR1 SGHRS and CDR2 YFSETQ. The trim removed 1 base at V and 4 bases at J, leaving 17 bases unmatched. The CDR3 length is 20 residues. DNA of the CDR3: TGCGCCAGCAGCTTGCGGCCTAGCGGGAGCATACTAGCGGCTTACAATGAGCAGTTCTTC. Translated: CASSLRPSGSILAAYNEQFF.

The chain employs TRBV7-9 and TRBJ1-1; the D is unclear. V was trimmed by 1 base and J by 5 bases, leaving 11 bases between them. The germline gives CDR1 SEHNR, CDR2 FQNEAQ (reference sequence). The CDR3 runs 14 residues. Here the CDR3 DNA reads TGTGCCAGCAGCTTAGATGGAGGTTTGACTGAAGCTTTCTTT. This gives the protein CASSLDGGLTEAFF.

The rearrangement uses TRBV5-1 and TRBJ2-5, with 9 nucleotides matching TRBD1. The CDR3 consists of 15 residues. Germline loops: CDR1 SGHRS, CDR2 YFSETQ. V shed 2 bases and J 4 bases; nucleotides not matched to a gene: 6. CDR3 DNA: TGCGCCAGCAGCTTTACAGGGGGCGCGGGAGAGACCCAGTACTTC. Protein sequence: CASSFTGGAGETQYF.

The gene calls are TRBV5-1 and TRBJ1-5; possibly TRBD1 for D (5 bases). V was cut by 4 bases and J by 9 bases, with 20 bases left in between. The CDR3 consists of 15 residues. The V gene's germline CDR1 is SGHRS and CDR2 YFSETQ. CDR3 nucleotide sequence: TGCGCCAGCAGCGATGGGACCGGCATCGGGGGGCCCCAGCATTTT. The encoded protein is CASSDGTGIGGPQHF.

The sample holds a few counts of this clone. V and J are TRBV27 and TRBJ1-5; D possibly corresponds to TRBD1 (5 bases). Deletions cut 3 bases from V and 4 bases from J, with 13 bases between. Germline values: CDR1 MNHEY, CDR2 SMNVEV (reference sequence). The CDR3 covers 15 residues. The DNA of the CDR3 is TGTGCCAGCAGTTTTACAGACAGTGGAAATCAGCCCCAGCATTTT. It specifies CASSFTDSGNQPQHF.

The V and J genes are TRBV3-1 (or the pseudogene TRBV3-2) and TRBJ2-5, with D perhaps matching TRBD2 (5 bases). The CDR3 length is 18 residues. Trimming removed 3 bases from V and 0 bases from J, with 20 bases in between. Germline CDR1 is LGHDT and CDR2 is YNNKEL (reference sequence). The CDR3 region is CASSQNGPAGGYQETQYF. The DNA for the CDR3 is TGTGCCAGCAGCCAGAATGGCCCTGCCGGCGGGTACCAAGAGACCCAGTACTTC.

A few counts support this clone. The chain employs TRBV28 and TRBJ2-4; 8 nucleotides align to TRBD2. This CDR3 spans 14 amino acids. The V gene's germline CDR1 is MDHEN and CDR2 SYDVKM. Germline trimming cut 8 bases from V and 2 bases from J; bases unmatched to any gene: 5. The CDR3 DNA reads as TGTGCCAGCCTACGGGGGGGCACCAAAAACATTCAGTACTTC. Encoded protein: CASLRGGTKNIQYF.

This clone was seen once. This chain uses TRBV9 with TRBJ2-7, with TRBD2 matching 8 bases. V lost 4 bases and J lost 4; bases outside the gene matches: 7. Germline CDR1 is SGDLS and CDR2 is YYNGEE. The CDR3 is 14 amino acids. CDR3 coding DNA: TGTGCCAGCAGCCCCGGACTAGCTAGTTACGAGCAGTACTTC. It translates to CASSPGLASYEQYF. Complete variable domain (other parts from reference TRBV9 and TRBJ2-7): DSGVTQTPKHLITATGQRVTLRCSPRSGDLSVYWYQQSLDQGLQFLIQYYNGEERAKGNILERFSAQQFPDLHSELNLSSLELGDSALYFCASSPGLASYEQYFGPGTRLTVT.

CDR3 sequence reads: CAITRGDEQYF. The CDR3 coding sequence is TGTGCCATCACGCGCGGCGACGAGCAGTACTTC. The rearrangement links TRBV10-3 to TRBJ2-7, with unresolved D. The germline CDR1 and CDR2 sequences are ENHRY and SYGVKD. V was clipped by 7 bases and J by 5 bases, with 9 bases between them. This CDR3 comprises 11 residues.

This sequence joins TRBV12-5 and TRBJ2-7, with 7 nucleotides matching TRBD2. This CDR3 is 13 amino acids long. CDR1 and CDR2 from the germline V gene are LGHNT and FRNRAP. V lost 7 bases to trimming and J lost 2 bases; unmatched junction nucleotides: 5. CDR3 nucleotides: TGTGCTAGTGCCCGAAGCGGGACCTACGAGCAGTACTTC. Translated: CASARSGTYEQYF.

Written as DNA, the CDR3 is TGTGCCAGCAGTTCAGTTTCCGGGACAGCCTTTTACGAGCAGTACTTC. Protein sequence: CASSSVSGTAFYEQYF. The V gene is TRBV6-2 or TRBV6-3, the J gene TRBJ2-7; 7 positions agree with TRBD1. The germline gives CDR1 MNHEY, CDR2 SVGEGT. The J segment lost 4 bases and the V segment lost 4 bases, leaving 13 bases of the junction unmatched. The CDR3 length is 16 residues.

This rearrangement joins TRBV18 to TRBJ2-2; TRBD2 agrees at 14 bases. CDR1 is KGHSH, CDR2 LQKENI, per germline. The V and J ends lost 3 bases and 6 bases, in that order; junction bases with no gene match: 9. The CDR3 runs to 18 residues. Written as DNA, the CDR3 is TGTGCCAGCTCACCGGTGACTAGCGGGGGGGCCGCGTCCGGGGAGCTGTTTTTT. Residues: CASSPVTSGGAASGELFF.

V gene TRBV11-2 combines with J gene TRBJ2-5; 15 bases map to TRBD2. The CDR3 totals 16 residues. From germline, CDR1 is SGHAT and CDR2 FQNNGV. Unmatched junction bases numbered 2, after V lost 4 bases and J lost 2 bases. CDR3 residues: CASSSGLAGGQETQYF. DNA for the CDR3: TGTGCCAGCAGCTCCGGACTAGCGGGGGGGCAAGAGACCCAGTACTTC.

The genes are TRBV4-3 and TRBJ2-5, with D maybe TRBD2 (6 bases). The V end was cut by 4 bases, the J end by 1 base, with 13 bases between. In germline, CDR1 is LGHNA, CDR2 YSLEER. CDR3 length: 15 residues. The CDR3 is CASSPHPGSQETQYF. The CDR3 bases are TGCGCCAGCAGCCCCCATCCCGGGAGCCAAGAGACCCAGTACTTC.

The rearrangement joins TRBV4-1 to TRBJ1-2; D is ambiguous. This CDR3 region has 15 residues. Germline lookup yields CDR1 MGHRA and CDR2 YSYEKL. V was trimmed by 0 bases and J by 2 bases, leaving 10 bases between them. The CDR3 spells CASSQDASTNYGYTF. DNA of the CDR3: TGCGCCAGCAGCCAAGATGCGAGCACCAACTATGGCTACACCTTC.